Here is one T cell receptor beta chain with its context. Sequenced by immunoSEQ multiplex PCR; TCRdb stores in-frame clones only, minus some. The sample carries some 130,000 clones, 84% recorded once. The germline gives CDR1 ENHRY, CDR2 SYGVKD. Trimming removed 0 bases at V and 4 bases at J, with 12 bases between. The CDR3 spans 15 residues. The sample originates from a study of blood T cell repertoires in COVID-19. Across the whole study: Sources were T cells, B-cell-depleted T cells, or PBMCs; the material itself was cDNA or gDNA.

The sample consisted of peripheral blood. The chain carries TRBV10-3 and TRBJ1-2; tentatively, D is TRBD1 (6 bases). This receptor was identified in a human donor in a cohort sampled during active COVID-19. Here the CDR3 DNA reads TGTGCCATCAGTGAGTCAACAGGGTCGGCCTATGGCTACACCTTC. The encoded protein is CAISESTGSAYGYTF.